Listed below are T cell receptor beta chains from one sample, sequenced in a study of beta chain features in type 1 diabetes. Profiling relied on immunoSEQ multiplex PCR, and the TCRdb table lists in-frame clones only, not all of them. This table has 350,000 to 450,000 clones, over 11% appearing once. The source material was naive CD4+ T cells from blood. The receptors here all came from a man aged 25 to 45 in good health. Each CDR3 is given with its conserved first and last residue. A D gene is named only where the DNA matches it firmly. Part of the rows lack a size; the others show once, few, many or a class for expanded clones.

abundance	v_gene	j_gene	d_gene	CDR3nt	CDR3aa
-	TRBV13	TRBJ1-1	-	TGTGCCAGCAGTCCCAATCCCCTCGGCACTGAAGCTTTCTTT	CASSPNPLGTEAFF
-	TRBV5-1	TRBJ2-5	-	TGCGCCAGCAGCTTCCTCTTGGGAGAGACCCAGTACTTC	CASSFLLGETQYF
-	TRBV7-2	TRBJ1-1	TRBD1	TGTGCCAGCAGACCCACCACAGGGGAGGCTTTCTTT	CASRPTTGEAFF
few	TRBV29-1	TRBJ2-2	TRBD1	TGCAGCGTTGGCACCGGGACAGTGAACACCGGGGAGCTGTTTTTT	CSVGTGTVNTGELFF
few	TRBV4-1	TRBJ2-6	TRBD1	TGCGCCAGCAGCCAAGATGGGACAGGGTCTGTAACTGGGGCCAACGTCCTGACTTTC	CASSQDGTGSVTGANVLTF
-	TRBV7-2	TRBJ2-7	-	TGTGCCAGCAGCTTAGTGAGAGCTACCGGCTACGAGCAGTACTTC	CASSLVRATGYEQYF
few	TRBV29-1	TRBJ1-2	-	TGCAGCGTTGCAGGGATTGGAGCTAACTATGGCTACACCTTC	CSVAGIGANYGYTF
few	TRBV5-1	TRBJ1-1	-	TGCGCCAGCAGCAGCGGAGGAGGACGACGGGTTATGGTCACTGAAGCTTTCTTT	CASSSGGGRRVMVTEAFF
many	TRBV10-3	TRBJ2-1	-	TGTGCCATCAGGAACAGGGAGAACGAGCAGTTCTTC	CAIRNRENEQFF
few	TRBV5-1	TRBJ2-1	-	TGCGCCAGCAGCTTTAGCGGAAGCTCCTACAATGAGCAGTTCTTC	CASSFSGSSYNEQFF
many	TRBV15	TRBJ1-1	-	TGTGCCACCAGCAGTCTGGTAGGAGAAGCTTTCTTT	CATSSLVGEAFF
few	TRBV4-2	TRBJ2-5	TRBD2	TGTGCCAGCAGCCAAGACCCAGCGGGGTCGGAGACCCAGTACTTC	CASSQDPAGSETQYF
few	TRBV27	TRBJ2-3	TRBD2	TGTGCCAGCAGTCGGCTAGCGGGAGTGGATACGCAGTATTTT	CASSRLAGVDTQYF
few	TRBV7-6	TRBJ2-1	TRBD2	TGTGCCAGCAGCTCACTCCCCCTTAGCGGGGAGCAGTTCTTC	CASSSLPLSGEQFF
few	TRBV18	TRBJ2-2	-	TGTGCCAGCTCACGTCAGAACACCGGGGAGCTGTTTTTT	CASSRQNTGELFF
few	TRBV19	TRBJ1-1	-	TGTGCCAGTAGTGATGGACGGATGAACACTGAAGCTTTCTTT	CASSDGRMNTEAFF
few	TRBV6-5	TRBJ2-7	TRBD2	TGTGCCAGCAGCCTCGGGGGGGCTCCCTACGAGCAGTACTTC	CASSLGGAPYEQYF
-	TRBV25-1	TRBJ2-1	-	TGTGCCAGCAGCGCCTGGGGGGATGAGCAGTTCTTC	CASSAWGDEQFF
few	TRBV9	TRBJ2-3	TRBD1	TGTGCCAGCAGCGAGGGACAGGGGAACGCAGATACGCAGTATTTT	CASSEGQGNADTQYF
-	TRBV20-1	TRBJ2-3	-	TGCAGTGCTCGAAACAAGGATACGCAGTATTTT	CSARNKDTQYF
-	TRBV7-9	TRBJ2-1	-	TGTGCCAGCAGTCGCAAGGGCGGTTTGGGCATCAATGAGCAGTTCTTC	CASSRKGGLGINEQFF
-	TRBV2	TRBJ1-2	-	TGTGCCAGCGCCCCCGGTCACAGGAAAAGCTATGGCTACACCTTC	CASAPGHRKSYGYTF
many	TRBV4-3	TRBJ2-3	-	TGCGCCAGCAGCCAAGATCTCACCGCCAATACGCAGTATTTT	CASSQDLTANTQYF
-	TRBV28	TRBJ2-5	-	TGTGCCAGCAGTTTCGGACAGTCAAGACAGACCCAGTACTTC	CASSFGQSRQTQYF
-	TRBV7-2	TRBJ2-1	-	TGTGCCAGCCAAGAGCATGGGCTTGGGTACAATGAGCAGTTCTTC	CASQEHGLGYNEQFF
few	TRBV19	TRBJ2-1	TRBD1	TGTGCCAGTAGTACGACAGGGGGGAATGAGCAGTTCTTC	CASSTTGGNEQFF
-	TRBV28	TRBJ1-5	TRBD1	TGTGCCAGCAAAAGGACAGGGGGAGTTCAGCCCCAGCATTTT	CASKRTGGVQPQHF
few	TRBV6-5	TRBJ2-4	TRBD1	TGTGCCATCAGTGGGACAGGGCCCAGGGACATTCAGTACTTC	CAISGTGPRDIQYF
-	TRBV4-3	TRBJ2-3	TRBD2	TGCGCCAGCAGCCCTTGGGGCGGGGGGGTTGTAGATACGCAGTATTTT	CASSPWGGGVVDTQYF
-	TRBV7-9	TRBJ2-1	-	TGTGCCAGCAGCCTAGAGGTTTCGGGACCCCACAATGAGCAGTTCTTC	CASSLEVSGPHNEQFF
once	TRBV11-2	TRBJ2-7	TRBD2	TGTGCCAGCAGCTTCCCCGGGGGGGCGTTTGCCGAGCAGTACTTC	CASSFPGGAFAEQYF
-	TRBV6-5	TRBJ1-2	-	TGTGCCAGCAGTTACTTCCCGACAGACTATGGCTACACCTTC	CASSYFPTDYGYTF
few	TRBV7-6	TRBJ1-4	TRBD1	TGTGCCAGCAGCCCGGGGACAGGGGGAGAAAAACTGTTTTTT	CASSPGTGGEKLFF
-	TRBV10-3	TRBJ1-2	-	TGTGCCATCAGGACAGCGAATAACTATGGCTACACCTTC	CAIRTANNYGYTF
-	TRBV14	TRBJ2-5	-	TGTGCCAGCAGCCAAAGGGGGGGAGCCGAGACCCAGTACTTC	CASSQRGGAETQYF
few	TRBV9	TRBJ2-5	-	TGTGCCAGCAACAGGCGGGCACAAGAGACCCAGTACTTC	CASNRRAQETQYF
few	TRBV7-2	TRBJ2-1	-	TGTGCCAGCAGCCCAGGCTACCCGTTGTTCAATGAGCAGTTCTTC	CASSPGYPLFNEQFF
few	TRBV27	TRBJ1-2	-	TGTGCCAGCAGTTTATCTCGGGCGACTAACTATGGCTACACCTTC	CASSLSRATNYGYTF
-	TRBV7-9	TRBJ1-2	-	TGTGCCAGCAGCTTAAACGTCCTTTCATCTAACTATGGCTACACCTTC	CASSLNVLSSNYGYTF
few	TRBV6-4	TRBJ2-1	-	TGTGCCAGCGGAGCGGAACTGAACTCCTACAATGAGCAGTTCTTC	CASGAELNSYNEQFF
-	TRBV29-1	TRBJ2-5	-	TGCAGCGTTGGCCCCCAAGAGACCCAGTACTTC	CSVGPQETQYF
-	TRBV25-1	TRBJ2-1	-	TGTGCCAGCAATGAACAGACTAATGAGCAGTTCTTC	CASNEQTNEQFF
few	TRBV6-5	TRBJ2-3	-	TGTGCCAGCAGTTACTTGCAGGCAGGGCGCACAGATACGCAGTATTTT	CASSYLQAGRTDTQYF